These 11 T cell receptor beta chains were all obtained from the same sample, sequenced in a study of T cells in Graves' hyperthyroidism and ophthalmopathy. RNA transcripts yielded amplified TCR beta CDR3 regions. The HTBI primer set drove a first-round RT-PCR of the TCR CDR3. TCRdb passed the multiplex PCR reads through MiXCR, listing each CDR3 protein once. The data show around 260,000 distinct CDR3 sequences, about 25% seen once. The sequencing sample was made of blood. These receptors came from a man aged 40-55 years with Graves' hyperthyroidism that later progressed to Graves' ophthalmopathy.

This clonotype was picked up many times. V and J are TRBV6-5 and TRBJ1-5; D is perhaps TRBD1 (6 bases). This CDR3 contains 13 residues. Germline assignment: CDR1 MNHEY and CDR2 SVGAGI. V lost 7 bases and J lost 4, with 11 bases in between. In DNA, the CDR3 is TGTGCCAGCAAGGGGGAGGGGAATCAGCCCCAGCATTTT. This gives the protein CASKGEGNQPQHF.

The chain recombines TRBV6-1 with TRBJ2-7; 8 bases align to TRBD1. The CDR3 has 14 residues. After removal of 5 bases from V and 3 bases from J, the junction contained 6 bases not matched to a gene. Per germline, CDR1 MNHNS and CDR2 SASEGT. CDR3 residues: CASSPRGPDYEQYF. The CDR3 DNA is TGTGCCAGCAGTCCCAGGGGGCCGGACTACGAGCAGTACTTC.

This clonotype was seen many times. The chain links TRBV4-1 to TRBJ2-7; weak D call: TRBD2 (6 bases). Trimming took off 0 bases at V and 9 bases at J, with 18 bases between the two ends. Looked up from germline, CDR1 is MGHRA and CDR2 is YSYEKL. This CDR3 has 15 residues. CDR3 sequence reads: CASSQDLTSLGGQYF. The CDR3 nucleotides are TGCGCCAGCAGCCAAGATCTAACTAGCCTGGGCGGGCAGTACTTC.

This clonotype was observed a handful of times. The rearrangement links TRBV20-1 to TRBJ1-1; 7 positions agree with TRBD1. The CDR3 is 14 residues long. Germline CDR1 reads DFQATT; CDR2 reads SNEGSKA (reference sequence). V was pared by 6 bases and J by 5 bases, with 12 bases of the junction left unmatched. CDR3 in amino acids: CSANRGHDLTEAFF. The CDR3 DNA reads TGCAGTGCCAACAGGGGACACGACCTAACTGAAGCTTTCTTT.

The genes are TRBV6-2 or TRBV6-3 and TRBJ2-5; D gene unclear. Germline CDR1 and CDR2: MNHEY and SVGEGT. Deletions cut 7 bases from V and 2 bases from J, with 11 bases between. The CDR3 sequence is 13 residues long. Here the CDR3 DNA reads TGTGCCAGCACGTTGACTCAACAAGAGACCCAGTACTTC. This translates into CASTLTQQETQYF.

This clonotype was seen at least ten times. The J gene is TRBJ2-7, the V gene TRBV4-1; D tentatively fits TRBD1 or TRBD2 (7 bases each). Trimming took off 1 base at V and 3 bases at J, with 28 bases between the two ends. The germline CDR1 and CDR2 sequences are MGHRA and YSYEKL. The CDR3 consists of 20 residues. The CDR3 DNA reads TGCGCCAGCAGCCAAGTTGTGGTTAGCGGGCCCCAGGGGGGGTACTACGAGCAGTACTTC. Protein sequence: CASSQVVVSGPQGGYYEQYF.

The rearrangement joins TRBV20-1 to TRBJ1-6; 7 bases fit TRBD1. Germline assignment: CDR1 DFQATT and CDR2 SNEGSKA (reference sequence). V lost 0 bases, J lost 0 bases, and 2 bases stayed unmatched. CDR3 length: 16 residues. In DNA, the CDR3 is TGCAGTGCTAGAGATGGGGACAGCTCCTATAATTCACCCCTCCACTTT. This encodes CSARDGDSSYNSPLHF.

This clonotype was counted many times. The rearrangement uses TRBV5-1 and TRBJ1-1, with a possible D match to TRBD1 (5 bases). The CDR3 totals 13 residues. V lost 5 bases and J lost 4, with 12 bases in between. The germline CDR1 and CDR2 sequences are SGHRS and YFSETQ. CDR3 nucleotide sequence: TGCGCCAGCAGACCCGGGGGAGCCACTGAAGCTTTCTTT. As protein: CASRPGGATEAFF. The whole variable domain, remainder taken from reference TRBV5-1 and TRBJ1-1, is KAGVTQTPRYLIKTRGQQVTLSCSPISGHRSVSWYQQTPGQGLQFLFEYFSETQRNKGNFPGRFSGRQFSNSRSEMNVSTLELGDSALYLCASRPGGATEAFFGQGTRLTVV.

This clonotype has a handful of counts. The rearrangement uses TRBV20-1 and TRBJ2-7; 10 bases are shared with TRBD1. Germline CDR1 reads DFQATT; CDR2 reads SNEGSKA (reference sequence). Trimming cost V 7 bases and J 0 bases; bases outside gene matches: 0. CDR3 size: 12 residues. The CDR3 DNA follows: TGCAGTGGGACAGGGGGCTCCTACGAGCAGTACTTC. Protein product: CSGTGGSYEQYF.

This clonotype was detected many times. The CDR3 sequence is CASDSKHRDNQPQHF. CDR3 nucleotide sequence: TGTGCCAGTGATTCCAAACACCGGGACAATCAGCCCCAGCATTTT. The chain recombines TRBV19 with TRBJ1-5; no clear D. V lost 8 bases to trimming and J lost 3 bases, with 17 bases between them. CDR1 LNHDA and CDR2 SQIVND come from the germline V gene (reference sequence). This CDR3 contains 15 residues.

This clonotype has ten or more counts. The chain employs TRBV5-1 and TRBJ2-7, with 7 bases matching TRBD2. The CDR3 totals 15 residues. After removal of 4 bases from V and 2 bases from J, the junction contained 9 bases not matched to a gene. Looked up from germline, CDR1 is SGHRS and CDR2 is YFSETQ. The CDR3 loop reads CASSMTSAGPYEQYF. Here the CDR3 DNA reads TGCGCCAGCAGCATGACTTCAGCGGGGCCCTACGAGCAGTACTTC.